The TCR beta chain under discussion was sequenced for a study of blood T cells in healthy people across ages. Turning to the study itself: Through template switching, about one barcoded beta molecule was captured per two T cells, as measured in model experiments.

Points on this clonotype: Its antigen is unknown.

A second PCR, run for roughly 6 to 11 cycles, used a sample-barcoded 5' primer plus a J-beta primer mix. From the 5' RACE reads, TCRdb called clonotypes with MiXCR, one entry per CDR3 protein. The sample holds 1,800,000 or so distinct CDR3 sequences, more than 35% seen once. Between the trimmed V and J ends, which lost 1 base and 9 bases, there was a span of 10 bases. CDR3 size: 13 residues. CDR1 and CDR2 from the germline V gene are MNHNS and SASEGT. Whenever a sample was processed, at least 6.5 million PBMCs were isolated. The total RNA that was extracted per sample amounted to at least 5.5 micrograms. Findings of the study overall: When set beside aged donors, long-lived donors presented more naive CD4+ cells and higher diversity.

The TCR comes from a human donor in good health. The sample consisted of blood. The rearrangement joins TRBV6-1 to TRBJ2-1, with TRBD2 as a possible D gene (6 bases). The CDR3 nucleotides read TGTGCCAGCAGTGAAGGGAGGGTCAGTGAGCAGTTCTTC. This sequence encodes CASSEGRVSEQFF.